This T cell receptor beta chain was recorded in a study of control samples from healthy donors and cancer patients. Looked up from germline, CDR1 is LNHDA and CDR2 is SQIVND (reference sequence). With 4 bases clipped from V and 5 bases from J, the junction kept 4 bases outside the gene matches. CDR3 length equals 14 residues. Generated by immunoSEQ multiplex PCR, the TCRdb table keeps only in-frame clones and is missing some. Here the sample spans 51,000 or so clones, about 80% being singletons. The gene calls are TRBV19 and TRBJ1-5; 8 bases fit TRBD1. The receptor was isolated from a man between 65 and 85 years old in good health. The sample comprised blood. The CDR3 DNA reads TGTGCCAGTAGTACTCAGGGGGCAGATCAGCCCCAGCATTTT. It specifies CASSTQGADQPQHF.